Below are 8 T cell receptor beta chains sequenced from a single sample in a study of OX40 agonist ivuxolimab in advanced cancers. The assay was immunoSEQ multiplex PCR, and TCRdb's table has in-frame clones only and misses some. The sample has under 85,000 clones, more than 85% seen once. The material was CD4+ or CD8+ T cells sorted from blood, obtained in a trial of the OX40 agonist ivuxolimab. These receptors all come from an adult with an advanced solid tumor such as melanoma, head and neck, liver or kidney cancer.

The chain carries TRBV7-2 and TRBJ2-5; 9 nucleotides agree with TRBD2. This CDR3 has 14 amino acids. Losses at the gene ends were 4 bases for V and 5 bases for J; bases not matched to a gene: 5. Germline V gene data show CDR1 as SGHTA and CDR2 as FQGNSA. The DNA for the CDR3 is TGTGCCAGCAGCTGGGGCGGGGGGGAGGAGACCCAGTACTTC. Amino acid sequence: CASSWGGGEETQYF.

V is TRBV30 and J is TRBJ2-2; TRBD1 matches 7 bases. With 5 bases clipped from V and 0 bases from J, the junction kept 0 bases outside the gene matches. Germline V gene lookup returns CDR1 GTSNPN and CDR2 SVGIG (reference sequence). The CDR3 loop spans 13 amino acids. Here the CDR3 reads CAWGTANTGELFF. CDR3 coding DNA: TGTGCCTGGGGGACAGCGAACACCGGGGAGCTGTTTTTT.

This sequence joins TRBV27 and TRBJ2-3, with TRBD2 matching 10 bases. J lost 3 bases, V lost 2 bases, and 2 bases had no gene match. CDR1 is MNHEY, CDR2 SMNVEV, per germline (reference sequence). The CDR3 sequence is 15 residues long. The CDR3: CASSLLAGVTDTQYF. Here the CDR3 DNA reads TGTGCCAGCAGTTTACTAGCGGGAGTTACAGATACGCAGTATTTT.

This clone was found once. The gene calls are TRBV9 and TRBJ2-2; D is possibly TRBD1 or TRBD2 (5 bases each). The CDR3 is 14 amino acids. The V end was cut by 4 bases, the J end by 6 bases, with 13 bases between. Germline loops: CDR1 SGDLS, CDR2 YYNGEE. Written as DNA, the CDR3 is TGTGCCAGCAGCTCCGACAGCGGCCCCGGGGAGCTGTTTTTT. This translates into CASSSDSGPGELFF.

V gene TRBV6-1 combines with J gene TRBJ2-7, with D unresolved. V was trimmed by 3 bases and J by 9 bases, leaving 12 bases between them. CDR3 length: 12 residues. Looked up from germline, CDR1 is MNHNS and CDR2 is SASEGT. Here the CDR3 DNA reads TGTGCCAGCAGTGACTTTCTGCCGTGGCAGTACTTC. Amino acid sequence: CASSDFLPWQYF.

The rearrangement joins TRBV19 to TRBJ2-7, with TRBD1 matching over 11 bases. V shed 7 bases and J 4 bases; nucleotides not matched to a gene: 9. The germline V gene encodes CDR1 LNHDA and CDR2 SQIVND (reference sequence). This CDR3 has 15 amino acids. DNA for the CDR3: TGTGCCAGTACCCCCGGGACAGGGGGTGGGTACGAGCAGTACTTC. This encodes CASTPGTGGGYEQYF.

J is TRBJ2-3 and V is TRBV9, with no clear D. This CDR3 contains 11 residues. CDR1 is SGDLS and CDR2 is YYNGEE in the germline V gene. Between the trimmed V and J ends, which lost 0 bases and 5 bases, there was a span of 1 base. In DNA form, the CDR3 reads TGTGCCAGCAGCGTAGGAGATACGCAGTATTTT. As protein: CASSVGDTQYF.

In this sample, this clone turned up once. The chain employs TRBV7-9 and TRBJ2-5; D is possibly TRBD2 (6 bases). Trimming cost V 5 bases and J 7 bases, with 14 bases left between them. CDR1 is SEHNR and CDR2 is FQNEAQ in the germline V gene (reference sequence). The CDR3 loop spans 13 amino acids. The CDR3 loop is CASSAGTVGTQYF. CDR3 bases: TGTGCCAGCAGCGCCGGGACTGTGGGGACCCAGTACTTC.